The rows below give T cell receptor beta chains drawn from one sample of a study of a mutant IDH1 vaccine in newly diagnosed glioma. The assay was immunoSEQ multiplex PCR, and TCRdb's table has in-frame clones only and misses some. This sample has 55,000 to 65,000 clones, with approximately 80% found just once. For these receptors, no antigen is known. The sequencing used PBMCs, collected from a glioma patient whose treatment included an IDH1 peptide vaccine. The receptors were sampled from a man aged 45-60 years with glioma. CDR3s include the opening cysteine and the closing phenylalanine or tryptophan. D genes are given only for firm matches. Only some rows state a clone size, as once, few, many or a class for expanded clones.

j_call,d_call,clone_size,v_call,cdr3_length,cdr3_aa,cdr3_nt
TRBJ2-2,.,.,TRBV15,13,CATKGANTGELFF,TGTGCCACCAAAGGTGCCAACACCGGGGAGCTGTTTTTT
TRBJ1-1,.,.,TRBV6-5,16,CASSYSYPQGGTEAFF,TGTGCCAGCAGTTACTCTTACCCTCAGGGTGGCACTGAAGCTTTCTTT
TRBJ2-1,TRBD2,.,TRBV10-3,13,CAIRTQGGDEQFF,TGTGCCATCAGGACCCAGGGAGGGGATGAGCAGTTCTTC
TRBJ2-1,.,.,TRBV14,13,CASSFLDHNEQFF,TGTGCCAGCAGCTTCTTAGATCACAATGAGCAGTTCTTC
TRBJ2-7,.,.,TRBV5-5,15,CASSLEQGRSYEQYF,TGTGCCAGCAGCTTGGAGCAGGGGAGGTCCTACGAGCAGTACTTC
TRBJ2-3,.,.,TRBV29-1,16,CSVEGGEQHLTDTQYF,TGCAGCGTTGAAGGCGGGGAACAGCACCTCACAGATACGCAGTATTTT
TRBJ2-3,TRBD2,.,TRBV27,18,CASSFSLTSGGPTDTQYF,TGTGCCAGCAGTTTTTCCCTCACTAGCGGGGGGCCCACAGATACGCAGTATTTT
TRBJ1-2,.,.,TRBV6-1,15,CASSERVQGPYGYTF,TGTGCCAGCAGTGAAAGGGTACAGGGCCCCTATGGCTACACCTTC
TRBJ2-1,TRBD2,.,TRBV11-2,15,CASSPPSGTYNEQFF,TGTGCCAGCAGCCCCCCTAGCGGTACCTACAATGAGCAGTTCTTC
TRBJ2-3,TRBD2,.,TRBV9,16,CASSPPGLAGADTQYF,TGTGCCAGCAGCCCCCCGGGACTAGCGGGGGCAGATACGCAGTATTTT
TRBJ2-5,.,few,TRBV6-1,12,CASSEGMGTQYF,TGTGCCAGCAGTGAAGGGATGGGGACCCAGTACTTC
TRBJ2-3,.,.,TRBV11-2,14,CASSLVRFTDTQYF,TGTGCCAGCAGCTTAGTTCGGTTCACAGATACGCAGTATTTT
TRBJ1-3,.,.,TRBV5-4,13,CAFYDRQGNTIYF,TGTGCCTTTTATGACAGGCAGGGAAACACCATATATTTT
TRBJ1-5,.,.,TRBV10-3,12,CAISERTQPQHF,TGTGCCATCAGTGAAAGAACTCAGCCCCAGCATTTT
TRBJ2-2,.,.,TRBV5-1,18,CASSPKFGVRTNTGELFF,TGCGCCAGCAGCCCCAAGTTTGGGGTAAGGACGAACACCGGGGAGCTGTTTTTT
TRBJ2-3,.,.,TRBV30,12,CAWGPQVDTQYF,TGTGCCTGGGGGCCTCAGGTAGATACGCAGTATTTT
TRBJ2-3,TRBD2,.,TRBV4-2,15,CASSQTGLGGDTQYF,TGTGCCAGCAGCCAAACGGGACTAGGGGGAGATACGCAGTATTTT
TRBJ2-2,.,.,TRBV30,15,CAWREGQSFTGELFF,TGTGCCTGGAGGGAGGGACAGAGCTTCACCGGGGAGCTGTTTTTT
TRBJ2-7,TRBD1,.,TRBV2,16,CASSEVGTVGSYEQYF,TGTGCCAGCAGTGAAGTTGGGACAGTCGGCTCCTACGAGCAGTACTTC
TRBJ2-7,TRBD2,.,TRBV7-7,15,CASSPGRAVGAEQYF,TGTGCTAGCAGCCCCGGGAGGGCCGTGGGGGCCGAGCAGTACTTC
TRBJ1-3,.,.,TRBV7-2,15,CASSIGATSGNTIYF,TGTGCCAGCAGCATAGGGGCGACCTCTGGAAACACCATATATTTT
TRBJ2-1,.,.,TRBV11-3,13,CASSPNGYNEQFF,TGTGCCAGCTCGCCGAACGGTTACAATGAGCAGTTCTTC
TRBJ1-4,.,once,TRBV7-8,18,CASSFSGGAGPLNEKLFF,TGTGCCAGCAGCTTTAGCGGGGGGGCGGGTCCTCTAAATGAAAAACTGTTTTTT
TRBJ1-2,TRBD1,.,TRBV19,15,CASSFRTGGEDGYTF,TGTGCCAGTAGTTTCAGGACAGGGGGAGAAGATGGCTACACCTTC
TRBJ2-3,TRBD2,.,TRBV29-1,15,CSATLAGGPADTQYF,TGCAGCGCCACACTAGCGGGGGGGCCAGCAGATACGCAGTATTTT
TRBJ2-7,.,.,TRBV25-1,14,CASSGRTVSYEQYF,TGTGCCAGCAGTGGGCGGACAGTATCCTACGAGCAGTACTTC
TRBJ1-3,TRBD1,.,TRBV29-1,13,CSGRGTGGNTIYF,TGCAGCGGTCGCGGGACAGGTGGAAACACCATATATTTT
TRBJ2-3,TRBD2,.,TRBV4-1,17,CASSPAKTSAKADTQYF,TGCGCCAGCAGCCCAGCGAAGACTAGCGCGAAAGCAGATACGCAGTATTTT
TRBJ1-2,TRBD1,.,TRBV6-6,14,CASRQGQGDYGYTF,TGTGCCAGCAGGCAAGGACAGGGGGACTATGGCTACACCTTC
TRBJ1-5,.,.,TRBV27,14,CASSTGTSNQPQHF,TGTGCCAGCAGTACCGGGACAAGCAATCAGCCCCAGCATTTT
TRBJ2-5,.,.,TRBV29-1,13,CSFGGASGETQYF,TGCAGCTTTGGCGGCGCTTCTGGGGAGACCCAGTACTTC
TRBJ2-7,.,.,TRBV5-1,15,CASSSEAGSTYEQYF,TGCGCCAGCAGCAGTGAAGCAGGGTCAACCTACGAGCAGTACTTC
TRBJ1-4,.,.,TRBV27,14,CASSPQWVNEKLFF,TGTGCCAGCAGTCCACAGTGGGTGAATGAAAAACTGTTTTTT
TRBJ2-7,.,.,TRBV10-3,13,CAISDSLSYEQYF,TGTGCCATCAGTGACTCGCTCTCCTACGAGCAGTACTTC
TRBJ2-7,TRBD2,.,TRBV28,13,CASRLAGVDEQYF,TGTGCCAGCAGGCTAGCGGGAGTCGACGAGCAGTACTTC
TRBJ1-5,.,few,TRBV27,14,CASSMGGANQPQHF,TGTGCCAGCAGTATGGGGGGGGCGAATCAGCCCCAGCATTTT
TRBJ2-3,TRBD2,once,TRBV28,13,CASSPSGRDTQYF,TGTGCCAGCAGTCCTAGCGGGAGAGATACGCAGTATTTT
TRBJ2-2,TRBD1,.,TRBV25-1,15,CASNPTGGMTGELFF,TGTGCCAGCAACCCTACAGGGGGGATGACCGGGGAGCTGTTTTTT
TRBJ2-1,.,.,TRBV19,12,CASSISLNEQFF,TGTGCCAGTAGTATTTCTCTCAATGAGCAGTTCTTC
TRBJ1-6,.,.,TRBV30,11,CAWSVDSPLHF,TGTGCCTGGAGTGTGGATTCACCCCTCCACTTT
TRBJ2-3,.,.,TRBV21-1,18,CASSNSTSGRAEGDTQYF,TGTGCCAGCAGCAACTCCACTAGCGGGAGGGCCGAAGGAGATACGCAGTATTTT
TRBJ1-3,TRBD1,.,TRBV6-5,15,CATVSDRADGNTIYF,TGTGCCACCGTTTCGGACAGGGCTGATGGAAACACCATATATTTT
TRBJ1-1,.,few,TRBV30,13,CAWTAYPNTEAFF,TGTGCCTGGACCGCCTACCCGAACACTGAAGCTTTCTTT
TRBJ2-2,TRBD2,.,TRBV6-6,16,CASSYSGTSGRGELFF,TGTGCCAGCAGTTACTCGGGGACTAGCGGGCGAGGGGAGCTGTTTTTT
TRBJ1-2,.,.,TRBV19,13,CASGQSPHYGYTF,TGTGCCAGCGGACAGAGCCCACATTATGGCTACACCTTC
TRBJ1-6,.,.,TRBV27,16,CASSSSMSSYNSPLHF,TGTGCCAGCAGTTCGTCGATGAGCTCCTATAATTCACCCCTCCACTTT
TRBJ2-7,TRBD1,once,TRBV7-6,12,CASSTGGAEQYF,TGTGCCAGCAGCACAGGGGGCGCCGAGCAGTACTTC
TRBJ1-3,TRBD1,.,TRBV2,13,CATLQGAGNTIYF,TGTGCCACCTTACAGGGGGCTGGAAACACCATATATTTT